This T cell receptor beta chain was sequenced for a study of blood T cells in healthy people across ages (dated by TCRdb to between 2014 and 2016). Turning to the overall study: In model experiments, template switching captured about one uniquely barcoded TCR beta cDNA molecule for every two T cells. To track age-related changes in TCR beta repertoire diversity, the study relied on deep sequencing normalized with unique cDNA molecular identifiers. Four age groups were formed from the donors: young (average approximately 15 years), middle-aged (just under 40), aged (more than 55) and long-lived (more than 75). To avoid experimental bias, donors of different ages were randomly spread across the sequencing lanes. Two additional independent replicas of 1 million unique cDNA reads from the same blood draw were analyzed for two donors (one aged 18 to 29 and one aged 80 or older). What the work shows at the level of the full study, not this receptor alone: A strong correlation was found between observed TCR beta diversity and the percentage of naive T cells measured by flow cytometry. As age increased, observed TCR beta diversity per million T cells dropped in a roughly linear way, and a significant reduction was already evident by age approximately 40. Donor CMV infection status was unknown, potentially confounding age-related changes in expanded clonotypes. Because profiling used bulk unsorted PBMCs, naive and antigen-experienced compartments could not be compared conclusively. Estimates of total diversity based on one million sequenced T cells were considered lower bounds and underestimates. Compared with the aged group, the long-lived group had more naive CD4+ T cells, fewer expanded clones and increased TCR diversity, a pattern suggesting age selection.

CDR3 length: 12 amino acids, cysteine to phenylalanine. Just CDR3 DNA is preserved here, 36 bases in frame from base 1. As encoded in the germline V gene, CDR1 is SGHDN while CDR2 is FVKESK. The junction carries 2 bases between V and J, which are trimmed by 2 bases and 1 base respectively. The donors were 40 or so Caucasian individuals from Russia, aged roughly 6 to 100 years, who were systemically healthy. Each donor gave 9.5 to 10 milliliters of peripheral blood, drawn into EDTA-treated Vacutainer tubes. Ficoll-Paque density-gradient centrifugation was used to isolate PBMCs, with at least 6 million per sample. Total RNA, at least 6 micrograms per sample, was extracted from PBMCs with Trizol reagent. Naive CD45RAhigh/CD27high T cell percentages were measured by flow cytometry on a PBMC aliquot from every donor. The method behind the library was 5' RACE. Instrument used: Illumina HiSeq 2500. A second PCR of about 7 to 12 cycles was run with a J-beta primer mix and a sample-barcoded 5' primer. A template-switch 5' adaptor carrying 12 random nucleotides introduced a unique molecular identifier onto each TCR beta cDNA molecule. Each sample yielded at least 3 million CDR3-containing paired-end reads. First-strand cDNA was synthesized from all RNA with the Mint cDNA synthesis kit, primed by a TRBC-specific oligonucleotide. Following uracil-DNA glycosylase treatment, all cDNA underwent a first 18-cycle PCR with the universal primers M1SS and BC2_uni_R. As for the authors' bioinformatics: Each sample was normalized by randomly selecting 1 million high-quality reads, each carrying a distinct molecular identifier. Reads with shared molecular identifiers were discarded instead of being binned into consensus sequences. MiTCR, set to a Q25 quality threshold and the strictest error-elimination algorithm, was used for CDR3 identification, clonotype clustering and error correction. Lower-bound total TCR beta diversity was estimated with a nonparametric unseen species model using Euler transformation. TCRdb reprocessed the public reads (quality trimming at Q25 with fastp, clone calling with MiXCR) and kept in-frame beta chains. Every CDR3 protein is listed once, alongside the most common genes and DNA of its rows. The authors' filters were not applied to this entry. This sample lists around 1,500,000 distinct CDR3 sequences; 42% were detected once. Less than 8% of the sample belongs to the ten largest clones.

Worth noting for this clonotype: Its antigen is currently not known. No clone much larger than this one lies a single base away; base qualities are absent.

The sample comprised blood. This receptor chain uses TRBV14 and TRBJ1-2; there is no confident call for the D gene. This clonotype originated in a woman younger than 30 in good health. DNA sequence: TGTGCCAGCAGCCAATATAACTATGGCTACACCTTC. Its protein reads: CASSQYNYGYTF. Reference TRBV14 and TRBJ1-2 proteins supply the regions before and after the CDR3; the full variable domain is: EAGVTQFPSHSVIEKGQTVTLRCDPISGHDNLYWYRRVMGKEIKFLLHFVKESKQDESGMPNNRFLAERTGGTYSTLKVQPAELEDSGVYFCASSQYNYGYTFGSGTRLTVV.